Below, one T cell receptor (beta chain) is given with its context. Antigen unknown. This sample is part of a study of blood T cells in healthy people across ages. Points from the study as a whole: The unsorted PBMCs prevented any conclusive comparison of naive versus antigen-experienced cells.

For the second PCR, which ran for about 6 to 11 cycles, a sample-barcoded 5' primer and a J-beta primer mix were used. One entry per CDR3 protein, called by TCRdb with MiXCR from the 5' RACE reads. The sample lists around 990,000 distinct CDR3 sequences; about 25% were seen once. CDR1 and CDR2 (germline): KGHDR, SFDVKD. CDR3 length equals 14 residues. The V segment lost 4 bases and the J segment 7 bases; nucleotides outside the gene matches: 5. The data were also submitted as part of a second study, on T cells of mothers and their children. That work adds: The authors added sample barcodes and 2-4 random nucleotides using the M1S primer of the second PCR. Related and unrelated pairs show TCR recombination output that thymic selection shapes similarly.

This receptor was taken from a girl aged 2-10 years in good health. This chain connects TRBV24-1 to TRBJ2-2; 7 positions match TRBD2. The sample was blood. The CDR3 is CATSDPTGGGELFF. Written as DNA, the CDR3 is TGTGCCACCAGTGACCCCACGGGAGGCGGGGAGCTGTTTTTT.